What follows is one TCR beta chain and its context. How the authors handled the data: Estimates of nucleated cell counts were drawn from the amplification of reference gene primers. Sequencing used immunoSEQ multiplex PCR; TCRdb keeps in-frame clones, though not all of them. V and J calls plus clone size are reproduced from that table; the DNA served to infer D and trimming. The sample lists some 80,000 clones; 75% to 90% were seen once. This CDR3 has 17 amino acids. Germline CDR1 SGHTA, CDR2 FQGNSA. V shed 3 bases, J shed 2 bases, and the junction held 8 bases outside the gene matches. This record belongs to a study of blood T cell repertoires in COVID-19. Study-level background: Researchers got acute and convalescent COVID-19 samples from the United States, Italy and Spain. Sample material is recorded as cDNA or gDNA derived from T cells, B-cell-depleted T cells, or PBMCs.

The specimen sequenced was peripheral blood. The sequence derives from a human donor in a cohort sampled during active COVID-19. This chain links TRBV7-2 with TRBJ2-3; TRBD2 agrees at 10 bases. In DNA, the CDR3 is TGTGCCAGCAGCTTTACGAGCGGGGGGGGAGCCACAGATACGCAGTATTTT. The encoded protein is CASSFTSGGGATDTQYF.